One sample yielded the 20 T cell receptor beta chains listed below, sequenced in a study of spatial heterogeneity in lung cancer. TCRdb redid the calling of the 5' RACE reads with MiXCR, one entry per CDR3 protein. The sample contains 24,000 or so distinct CDR3 sequences, about 3.3% of which appear only once. Time point reported: sample taken at primary tumor resection. The sequenced material consisted of unsorted whole RNA from tumor, nontumor lung or frozen PBMC. The material sequenced was PBMCs, taken at surgery. These receptor sequences come from a female donor with early-stage non-small cell lung cancer.

The sample holds many counts of this clonotype. J is TRBJ2-3 and V is TRBV6-1; TRBD2 agrees at 9 bases. This CDR3 contains 14 residues. Germline V gene data show CDR1 as MNHNS and CDR2 as SASEGT. The trim removed 7 bases at V and 5 bases at J, leaving 7 bases unmatched. The CDR3 protein is CASTAREGRDTQYF. CDR3 nucleotide sequence: TGTGCCAGCACCGCGCGGGAGGGCCGAGATACGCAGTATTTT.

This clonotype was counted ten times or more. The chain links TRBV25-1 to TRBJ2-2; TRBD1 might be the D (5 bases). This CDR3 has 14 amino acids. Germline lookup yields CDR1 MGHDK and CDR2 SYGVNS. V lost 7 bases and J lost 2, with 11 bases in between. The CDR3 sequence: CASTRQPNTGELFF. The CDR3 nucleotides read TGTGCCAGCACCAGACAGCCCAACACCGGGGAGCTGTTTTTT.

This clonotype was detected many times. The chain carries TRBV19 and TRBJ1-5, with D unresolved. The V end lost 4 bases, the J end lost 2 bases, and 12 bases lay between the germline ends. This CDR3 spans 15 amino acids. Germline CDR1 LNHDA, CDR2 SQIVND (reference sequence). The CDR3 reads CASSSSLGGNQPQHF. DNA of the CDR3: TGTGCCAGTAGTAGTTCCCTCGGGGGCAATCAGCCCCAGCATTTT.

This clonotype came up many times. The genes are TRBV27 and TRBJ2-2; D unresolved. V dropped 1 base and J dropped 7 bases, with 4 bases sitting between them. CDR1 MNHEY and CDR2 SMNVEV come from the germline V gene (reference sequence). The CDR3 is made up of 12 amino acids. This CDR3 reads CASSLFDGELFF. In nucleotides, the CDR3 is TGTGCCAGCAGTTTATTTGACGGGGAGCTGTTTTTT.

This clonotype was observed at least ten times. For the CDR3, the DNA is TGTGCCAGCAGTTACTCGAATGGACAAGAGACCCAGTACTTC. Translating gives CASSYSNGQETQYF. The chain has TRBV6-5 and TRBJ2-5, with unresolved D. Trimming took off 0 bases at V and 2 bases at J, with 7 bases between the two ends. Germline-derived CDR1 and CDR2 are MNHEY and SVGAGI. CDR3 length: 14 amino acids.

This clonotype came up many times. This rearrangement joins TRBV20-1 to TRBJ2-2, with D perhaps matching TRBD1 or TRBD2 (5 bases each). The germline gives CDR1 DFQATT, CDR2 SNEGSKA (reference sequence). The length of the CDR3 is 14 residues. The V and J ends lost 3 bases and 8 bases respectively, with 16 bases between them. The CDR3 DNA reads TGCAGTGCTAGTCTATTTAGGGGAGCTGGGGAGCTGTTTTTT. Protein product: CSASLFRGAGELFF.

Many counts were recorded for this clonotype. The rearrangement links TRBV10-3 to TRBJ1-4; D is perhaps TRBD1 (5 bases). Germline V gives CDR1 ENHRY, CDR2 SYGVKD. With 10 bases removed from V and 3 bases from J, the gap between germline ends came to 9 bases. The CDR3 contains 12 residues. The CDR3 region is CATQGANEKLFF. CDR3 DNA sequence: TGTGCCACCCAAGGGGCTAATGAAAAACTGTTTTTT.

The chain's CDR3 is CATDGVYNSPLHF. Here the CDR3 DNA reads TGTGCCACCGACGGGGTTTATAATTCACCCCTCCACTTT. The rearrangement links TRBV24-1 to TRBJ1-6, with D hard to call. The CDR3 is 13 residues long. CDR1 is KGHDR, CDR2 SFDVKD, per germline. With 9 bases removed from V and 4 bases from J, the gap between germline ends came to 9 bases.

This clonotype was recorded at least ten times. The V call is TRBV7-2, the J call TRBJ1-4, with unresolved D. The germline gives CDR1 SGHTA, CDR2 FQGNSA. The length of the CDR3 is 13 residues. V was pared by 5 bases and J by 4 bases, with 8 bases between. CDR3 residues: CASSTDGNEKLFF. As DNA, the CDR3 is TGTGCCAGCAGCACCGACGGTAATGAAAAACTGTTTTTT.

This clonotype was detected many times. The V gene is TRBV7-2, the J gene TRBJ2-1; tentatively, D is TRBD1 (5 bases). Germline lookup yields CDR1 SGHTA and CDR2 FQGNSA. The CDR3 loop spans 13 amino acids. Trimming took off 5 bases at V and 6 bases at J, with 11 bases between the two ends. The chain's CDR3 is CASSPNRLNEQFF. CDR3 DNA: TGTGCCAGCAGCCCCAACAGGCTCAATGAGCAGTTCTTC.

The table lists this clonotype with many counts. V and J are TRBV20-1 and TRBJ2-7; no reliable D call. The CDR3 runs to 12 residues. Trimming stripped 4 bases from V and 6 bases from J, with 13 bases between. The germline gives CDR1 DFQATT, CDR2 SNEGSKA (reference sequence). The CDR3 nucleotides read TGCAGTGCTAAGACCGAGACCGGCGAGCAGTACTTC. It encodes CSAKTETGEQYF.

This clonotype was picked up many times. The V and J genes are TRBV4-1 and TRBJ2-1; weak D call: TRBD2 (5 bases). This CDR3 contains 15 residues. CDR1 is MGHRA and CDR2 is YSYEKL in the germline V gene. V lost 1 base to trimming and J lost 7 bases, with 14 bases between them. CDR3 protein: CASSQGLRPGNEQFF. The CDR3 DNA is TGCGCCAGCAGCCAAGGTCTCCGACCGGGGAATGAGCAGTTCTTC.

This clonotype was recorded at least ten times. The J gene is TRBJ2-1, the V gene TRBV28, with D possibly being TRBD2 (7 bases). V lost 1 base, J lost 4 bases, and 20 bases lay in between. The CDR3 runs 18 residues. Germline CDR1 is MDHEN and CDR2 is SYDVKM. CDR3 coding DNA: TGTGCCAGCAGTTTATCCCTTTGGGGAGGGGGGGTATACAATGAGCAGTTCTTC. Translated: CASSLSLWGGGVYNEQFF.

This clonotype was counted a few times. The gene calls are TRBV24-1 and TRBJ1-2; 7 positions agree with TRBD1. The CDR3 length is 14 residues. V lost 2 bases, J lost 5 bases, and 4 bases stayed unmatched. Germline V CDR1 and CDR2: KGHDR, SFDVKD. The CDR3 reads CATSDSQGFYGYTF. CDR3 bases: TGTGCCACCAGTGATTCACAGGGGTTTTATGGCTACACCTTC.

This clonotype was counted ten times or more. CDR3 bases: TGTGCCGGCAACCCCGGGGGGGCAGGAGAGACCCAGTACTTC. As protein: CAGNPGGAGETQYF. This chain links TRBV6-1 with TRBJ2-5, with 8 bases fitting TRBD2. The CDR3 length is 14 residues. CDR1 is MNHNS, CDR2 SASEGT, per germline. With V trimmed by 11 bases and J by 4 bases, 12 bases remained unmatched.

This clonotype was recorded many times. This CDR3 is CASSLLTSRADTQYF. The CDR3 DNA follows: TGTGCCAGCAGCCTCTTGACTAGCAGGGCAGATACGCAGTATTTT. The chain carries TRBV11-2 and TRBJ2-3, with 7 positions matching TRBD2. Germline V gene sequence: CDR1 SGHAT, CDR2 FQNNGV. The CDR3 runs 15 residues. The V segment lost 5 bases and the J segment 4 bases; nucleotides outside the gene matches: 9.

The table lists this clonotype with many counts. This rearrangement joins TRBV20-1 to TRBJ2-1, with TRBD1 as a possible D gene (6 bases). This CDR3 is built from 15 residues. Germline assignment: CDR1 DFQATT and CDR2 SNEGSKA (reference sequence). Trimming removed 5 bases from V and 8 bases from J, with 22 bases in between. The CDR3 region has the DNA TGCAGTGCTTATAACCTGGACAGCGGAGAGGATGAGCAGTTCTTC. Translated, it gives CSAYNLDSGEDEQFF.

This clonotype has at least ten counts. This chain joins TRBV7-6 and TRBJ1-5, with D unresolved. Looked up from germline, CDR1 is SGHVS and CDR2 is FNYEAQ. The CDR3 has 14 amino acids. V shed 4 bases and J shed 7 bases, with 14 bases lying between them. The CDR3 DNA reads TGTGCCAGCAGCTCCCAAGGGAGTTGGCAGCCCCAGCATTTT. Amino acids: CASSSQGSWQPQHF.

Ten or more counts support this clonotype. The J gene is TRBJ2-1, the V gene TRBV9; no definite D call. CDR3 size: 13 residues. V was pared by 0 bases and J by 7 bases, with 8 bases between. Germline V gene lookup returns CDR1 SGDLS and CDR2 YYNGEE. The CDR3 region is CASSVATRNEQFF. The CDR3 DNA is TGTGCCAGCAGCGTAGCTACAAGGAATGAGCAGTTCTTC.

The chain joins TRBV11-2 to TRBJ1-2, with D possibly TRBD1 on 5 matching bases. V lost 7 bases, J lost 4 bases, and 16 bases lay in between. Per germline, CDR1 SGHAT and CDR2 FQNNGV. The CDR3 has 14 residues. The CDR3 loop reads CASNPQGSVYGYTF. For the CDR3, the DNA is TGTGCCAGCAACCCTCAGGGTTCGGTCTATGGCTACACCTTC.